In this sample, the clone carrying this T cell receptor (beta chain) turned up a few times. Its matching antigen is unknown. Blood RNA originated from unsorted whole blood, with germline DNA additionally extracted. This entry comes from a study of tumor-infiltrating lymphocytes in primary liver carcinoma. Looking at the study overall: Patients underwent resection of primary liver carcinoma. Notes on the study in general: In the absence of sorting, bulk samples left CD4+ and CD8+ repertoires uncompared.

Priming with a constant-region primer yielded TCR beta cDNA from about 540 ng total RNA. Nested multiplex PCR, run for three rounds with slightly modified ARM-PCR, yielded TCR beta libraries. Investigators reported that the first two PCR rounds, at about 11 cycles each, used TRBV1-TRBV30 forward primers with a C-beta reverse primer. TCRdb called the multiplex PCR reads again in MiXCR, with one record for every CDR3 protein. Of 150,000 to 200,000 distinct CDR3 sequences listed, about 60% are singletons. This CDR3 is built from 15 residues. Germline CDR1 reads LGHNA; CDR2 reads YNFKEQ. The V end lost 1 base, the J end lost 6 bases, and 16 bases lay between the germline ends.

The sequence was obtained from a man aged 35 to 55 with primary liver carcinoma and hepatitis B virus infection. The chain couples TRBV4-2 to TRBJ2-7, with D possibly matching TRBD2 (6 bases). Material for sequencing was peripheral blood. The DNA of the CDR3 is TGTGCCAGCAGCCAAGGCGGGACCCCGGGGTCCGAGCAGTACTTC. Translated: CASSQGGTPGSEQYF.